This TCR beta chain derives from a study of OX40 agonist ivuxolimab in advanced cancers. Study details: Enrolled patients in dose escalation had cancers that were hepatocellular carcinoma, melanoma, renal cell or head and neck cancer.

Clones were sequenced by immunoSEQ multiplex PCR, and TCRdb holds only the in-frame ones, with some missing. The repertoire holds about 73,000 clones, more than 80% seen once, with roughly 9.7% in the top ten. Germline V gene data show CDR1 as SGHTS and CDR2 as YDEGEE. The CDR3 is 16 residues long. V was cut by 1 base and J by 11 bases, with 24 bases left in between. This chain links TRBV5-8 with TRBJ1-1; possibly TRBD1 for D (6 bases). The clonotype comes from an adult with an advanced solid tumor such as melanoma, head and neck, liver or kidney cancer. Sample: CD4+ or CD8+ T cells sorted from blood, taken in a trial of the OX40 agonist ivuxolimab. DNA of the CDR3: TGTGCCAGCAGCTTGATTACGTCCAGGGGCTTTGAGGGGGCTTTCTTT. It encodes CASSLITSRGFEGAFF.